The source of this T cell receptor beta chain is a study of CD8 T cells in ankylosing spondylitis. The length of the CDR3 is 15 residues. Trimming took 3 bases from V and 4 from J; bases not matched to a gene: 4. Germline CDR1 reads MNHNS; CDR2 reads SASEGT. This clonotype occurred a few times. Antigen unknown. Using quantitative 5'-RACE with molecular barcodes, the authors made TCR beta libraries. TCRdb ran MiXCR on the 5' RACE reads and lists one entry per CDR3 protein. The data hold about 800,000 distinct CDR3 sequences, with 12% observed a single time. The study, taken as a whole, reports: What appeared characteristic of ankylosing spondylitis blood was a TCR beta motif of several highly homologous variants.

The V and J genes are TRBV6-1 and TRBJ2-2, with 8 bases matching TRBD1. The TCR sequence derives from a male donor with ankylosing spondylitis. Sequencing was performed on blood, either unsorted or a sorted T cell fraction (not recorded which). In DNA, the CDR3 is TGTGCCAGCAGTGAGGCAGGGGGCTTCACCGGGGAGCTGTTTTTT. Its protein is CASSEAGGFTGELFF.